The entry that follows covers one T cell receptor beta chain sequence. The method was immunoSEQ multiplex PCR; TCRdb's version includes in-frame clones alone and lacks a portion of them. The table records 190,000 or so clones, 85% to 95% of them present only once. These data belong to a study of control samples from healthy donors and cancer patients. The sequencing input was blood. The TCR comes from a man aged 18-30 years in good health.

CDR3 amino acids: CASTGTGGDEQYF. As DNA, the CDR3 is TGCGCCAGCACCGGGACAGGGGGCGACGAGCAGTACTTC. The chain has TRBV10-1 and TRBJ2-7, with TRBD1 matching over 12 bases. J gave up 5 bases and V 7 bases, and 3 bases lay outside the gene matches. Germline-derived CDR1 and CDR2 are WNHNN and SYGVQD (reference sequence). This CDR3 spans 13 amino acids.